The TCR beta chain under discussion was sequenced for a study of OX40 agonist ivuxolimab in advanced cancers. Study context: People who had prior anti-PD-1, anti-PD-L1 or anti-CTLA-4 therapy could take part, and approximately 44% had some. The study reported partial responses in three patients: one hepatocellular carcinoma, two cutaneous melanoma. The study's findings and limits: Averaging showed that CD8+ T cells had more expanded clones than CD4+ did.

This clone was seen only once. Its antigen remains unidentified. Germline CDR1 reads SGHNT; CDR2 reads YYREEE (reference sequence). The CDR3 length is 11 residues. V was pared by 1 base and J by 5 bases, with 4 bases between. The assay was immunoSEQ multiplex PCR, and TCRdb's table has in-frame clones only and misses some. The sample gives 60,000 or so clones, 84% of which show up once; around 30% is in the top ten. The sample consisted of CD4+ or CD8+ T cells sorted from blood, taken in a trial of the OX40 agonist ivuxolimab. The receptor's source is an adult with an advanced solid tumor such as melanoma, head and neck, liver or kidney cancer. V usage is TRBV5-4 and J usage is TRBJ2-7; D gene uncertain. As DNA, the CDR3 is TGTGCCAGCAGCTTGACGGACGAGCAGTACTTC. It codes for CASSLTDEQYF.